This is a list of T cell receptor beta chains from one sample in a study of blood T cell repertoires in COVID-19. The data were produced by immunoSEQ multiplex PCR, yet TCRdb's version contains in-frame clones alone and is incomplete. This sample has around 190,000 clones, with roughly 89% found just once. The sample comprised PBMCs or T cells enriched from blood (not recorded which). The receptors here all came from a man younger than 35 with acute COVID-19. CDR3s include the opening cysteine and the closing phenylalanine or tryptophan. The order of the fields is CDR3 protein, CDR3 DNA, J gene, D gene, clone size, V gene. D genes are given only for firm matches. Only part of the rows carry a size: once, few, many, or a class if the clone is expanded.

CASSSGQGNQPQHF TGTGCCAGCAGCTCAGGACAGGGCAATCAGCCCCAGCATTTT TRBJ1-5 TRBD1 . TRBV7-8
CASSEWGVGKGAVSPLHF TGTGCCAGCAGTGAATGGGGCGTGGGCAAGGGGGCGGTTTCACCCCTCCACTTT TRBJ1-6 TRBD1 . TRBV2
CASSDGGEFNQPQHF TGTGCCAGCAGTGATGGGGGGGAATTCAATCAGCCCCAGCATTTT TRBJ1-5 . . TRBV2
CASSLGGGSVLLNEQFF TGTGCCAGCAGCCTAGGGGGAGGGAGTGTGTTGCTGAATGAGCAGTTCTTC TRBJ2-1 . once TRBV7-3
CASSPVPTSTDTQYF TGTGCCAGCAGCCCCGTCCCTACTAGCACAGATACGCAGTATTTT TRBJ2-3 . . TRBV3-1/TRBV3-2
CASKGLAGPWGNEQFF TGTGCCAGCAAAGGACTAGCGGGACCCTGGGGCAATGAGCAGTTCTTC TRBJ2-1 TRBD2 . TRBV27
CASSQDPLAGNTGELFF TGCGCCAGCAGCCAAGATCCATTAGCGGGTAACACCGGGGAGCTGTTTTTT TRBJ2-2 TRBD2 . TRBV4-1
CASRYIWSGNTEAFF TGTGCCAGCAGATACATTTGGTCTGGGAACACTGAAGCTTTCTTT TRBJ1-1 . . TRBV27
CSVDLESTNTQYF TGCAGCGTTGACCTGGAGAGCACAAATACGCAGTATTTT TRBJ2-3 . . TRBV29-1
CATSDFKSAENIQYF TGTGCCACCAGTGATTTCAAATCGGCGGAAAACATTCAGTACTTC TRBJ2-4 . . TRBV24-1
CASSDSSGQETQYF TGCGCCAGCAGTGACTCGTCAGGGCAAGAGACCCAGTACTTC TRBJ2-5 . once TRBV10-1
CASSVYSGGAQHF TGTGCCAGTAGTGTCTACTCAGGGGGCGCCCAGCATTTT TRBJ1-5 TRBD1 . TRBV19
CAIRDGGGYEQYF TGTGCCATCAGAGACGGGGGGGGCTACGAGCAGTACTTC TRBJ2-7 TRBD2 . TRBV10-3
CASSHRELQETQYF TGTGCCAGCAGCCACCGCGAGCTACAAGAGACCCAGTACTTC TRBJ2-5 . . TRBV7-9
CASRLLDRGEKLFF TGTGCCAGCAGACTCCTGGACAGAGGTGAAAAACTGTTTTTT TRBJ1-4 . . TRBV11-2
CASSQDRDRVGEKLFF TGTGCCAGCAGCCAAGATCGGGACAGGGTGGGGGAAAAACTGTTTTTT TRBJ1-4 TRBD1 few TRBV14
CASSPPAGVRYNEQFF TGTGCCAGCTCACCTCCAGCGGGAGTTCGCTACAATGAGCAGTTCTTC TRBJ2-1 TRBD2 once TRBV18
CASSDQTGAYNEQFF TGTGCCAGCTCTGATCAAACAGGGGCATACAATGAGCAGTTCTTC TRBJ2-1 TRBD1 . TRBV18
CASSDKREGEQYF TGTGCCAGCAGTGATAAGCGGGAGGGGGAGCAGTACTTC TRBJ2-7 TRBD2 . TRBV2
CASRGTGGFQPQHF TGTGCCAGTAGGGGGACAGGGGGTTTTCAGCCCCAGCATTTT TRBJ1-5 TRBD1 . TRBV19
CAIRDRGGHEQYF TGTGCCATCAGAGACAGGGGTGGCCACGAGCAGTACTTC TRBJ2-7 TRBD1 . TRBV10-3
CASSLESSGGPGETQYF TGTGCCAGCAGCTTAGAATCCTCGGGAGGGCCCGGAGAGACCCAGTACTTC TRBJ2-5 TRBD2 once TRBV7-9
CASSQGLAGRDEQFF TGCGCCAGCAGCCAGGGACTAGCGGGAAGGGATGAGCAGTTCTTC TRBJ2-1 TRBD2 . TRBV4-1
CASSSEPGGSYEQYF TGTGCCAGCAGTTCAGAGCCGGGGGGTTCCTACGAGCAGTACTTC TRBJ2-7 TRBD2 . TRBV6-5
CASSSIGRQETQYF TGTGCCAGCAGTTCCATAGGGAGGCAAGAGACCCAGTACTTC TRBJ2-5 . . TRBV28
CAWSVGTGGEKLFF TGTGCCTGGAGTGTTGGGACAGGGGGCGAAAAACTGTTTTTT TRBJ1-4 TRBD1 . TRBV30
CASSLGLAGIYNEQFF TGTGCCAGCAGTTTGGGACTAGCGGGAATCTACAATGAGCAGTTCTTC TRBJ2-1 TRBD2 . TRBV5-4
CASSQDRANYGYTF TGTGCCAGCAGTCAAGACAGGGCTAACTATGGCTACACCTTC TRBJ1-2 TRBD1 . TRBV28
CASGGHNEQFF TGTGCCAGCGGGGGTCACAATGAGCAGTTCTTC TRBJ2-1 . . TRBV19
CASSPPGGQGRDTQYF TGTGCCAGCTCACCACCGGGGGGACAGGGCCGAGATACGCAGTATTTT TRBJ2-3 TRBD1 . TRBV18
CASSRDRLNTGELFF TGTGCCAGCAGTCGAGACAGACTGAACACCGGGGAGCTGTTTTTT TRBJ2-2 . . TRBV2
CASSLLGQGKDEQYF TGTGCCAGCAGTTTACTGGGACAGGGAAAGGACGAGCAGTACTTC TRBJ2-7 TRBD1 . TRBV27
CASSASQGGISPLHF TGTGCCAGCAGTGCCTCTCAGGGGGGTATTTCACCCCTCCACTTT TRBJ1-6 TRBD1 . TRBV25-1
CASGGWDRALTNYGYTF TGTGCCAGCGGGGGGTGGGACAGGGCCTTAACTAACTATGGCTACACCTTC TRBJ1-2 TRBD1 . TRBV3-1/TRBV3-2
CASSEHSNQPQHF TGTGCCAGCTCCGAGCATAGCAATCAGCCCCAGCATTTT TRBJ1-5 . . TRBV18